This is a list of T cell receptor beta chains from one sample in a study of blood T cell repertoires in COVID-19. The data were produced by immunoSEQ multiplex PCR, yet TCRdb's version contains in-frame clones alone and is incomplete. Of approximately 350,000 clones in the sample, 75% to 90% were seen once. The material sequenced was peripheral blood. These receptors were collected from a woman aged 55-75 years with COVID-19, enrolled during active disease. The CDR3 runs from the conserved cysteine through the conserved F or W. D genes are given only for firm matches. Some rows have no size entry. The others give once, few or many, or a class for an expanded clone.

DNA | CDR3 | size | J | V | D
TGTGCCAGCAGCCCCCATTCCGGGACGGGAGGCAGGTGGGGCTACACCTTC | CASSPHSGTGGRWGYTF | - | TRBJ1-2 | TRBV3-1/TRBV3-2 | -
TGCGCCAGCAGCCTTTCACCTATTCCCTTCCCTAACTATGGCTACACCTTC | CASSLSPIPFPNYGYTF | - | TRBJ1-2 | TRBV4-1 | -
TGTGCCAGCGCAGGGGATGGCTACACCTTC | CASAGDGYTF | - | TRBJ1-2 | TRBV2 | -
TGTGCCAGCAGCATACGGACAGGGGTTCACCAAGAGACCCAGTACTTC | CASSIRTGVHQETQYF | - | TRBJ2-5 | TRBV21-1 | -
TGTGCCAGCAACTTCGGGTACCAAGAGACCCAGTACTTC | CASNFGYQETQYF | - | TRBJ2-5 | TRBV6-5 | -
TGTGCCAGCAGCCAAGTACACCTCTCCTACGAGCAGTACTTC | CASSQVHLSYEQYF | - | TRBJ2-7 | TRBV3-1/TRBV3-2 | -
TGCGCCAGCAGCTTGGGAGCGGGGGCCGCCTACGAGCAGTACTTC | CASSLGAGAAYEQYF | few | TRBJ2-7 | TRBV5-1 | TRBD2
TGTGCCAGCAGCGTAGCTCAGGGGCCCCTCCACTTT | CASSVAQGPLHF | - | TRBJ1-6 | TRBV9 | -
TGTGCCAGCAGCTTAGCTACAGGGAGCACAGATACGCAGTATTTT | CASSLATGSTDTQYF | - | TRBJ2-3 | TRBV7-9 | -
TGTGCCACCAGTGATTATTACACAGATACGCAGTATTTT | CATSDYYTDTQYF | - | TRBJ2-3 | TRBV24-1 | -
TGTGCCAGCAGCCAACTAGCGGGGGTTTACAATGAGCAGTTCTTC | CASSQLAGVYNEQFF | - | TRBJ2-1 | TRBV11-2 | TRBD2
TGTGCCAGCAGTTCGCGGACTAGCGGGGGGGCCTACGAGCAGTACTTC | CASSSRTSGGAYEQYF | - | TRBJ2-7 | TRBV27 | TRBD2
TGTGCCAGCTCACCCTCGGACAGCCTTCTATATGGTGGCTACACCTTC | CASSPSDSLLYGGYTF | - | TRBJ1-2 | TRBV18 | -
TGCGCCAGCAGCCAATCACGAACCACGGGGACTGACTATGGCTACACCTTC | CASSQSRTTGTDYGYTF | many | TRBJ1-2 | TRBV4-1 | -
TGTGCCAGCAGCCGAGGACAGGGGAATCTTCAAGAGACCCAGTACTTC | CASSRGQGNLQETQYF | - | TRBJ2-5 | TRBV7-6 | TRBD1